This TCR beta chain appears in the sequencing data of a study of shared clonotypes between healthy human individuals. The repertoire was sequenced with immunoSEQ multiplex PCR; TCRdb's copy has only in-frame clones and lacks some. The data hold some 2.3 million clones, with over 90% observed a single time. Per the germline V gene, CDR1 is MNHNS and CDR2 is SASEGT. The CDR3 has 14 residues. Deletions cut 0 bases from V and 2 bases from J, with 6 bases between. This clonotype originated in a man aged 18-30 years in good health. Some clones in this sample may be carry-over from other donors' samples. The chain employs TRBV6-1 and TRBJ2-3; D tentatively reads TRBD1 or TRBD2 (5 bases each). Sequences were obtained from naive CD4+ T cells from PBMCs. Stated subset: CD45RA+ positively selected. The CDR3 region has the DNA TGTGCCAGCAGTGAAGCGGGGGACACAGATACGCAGTATTTT. Translating it yields CASSEAGDTDTQYF.